This entry concerns a single T cell receptor (beta chain). Its antigen remains unidentified. This sample is drawn from a study of vaccination and CD4 T cells after COVID-19. In the study overall: Post-vaccine sampling followed dose two by a median roughly 70 days (range 14 to 241). SARS-CoV-2, HCoV-NL63, HCoV-OC43 and HCoV-229E supplied the overlapping spike peptides used to stimulate cells.

CDR1 and CDR2 (germline): SQVTM, ANQGSEA. The length of the CDR3 is 12 residues. V gave up 4 bases and J gave up 5 bases, with 12 bases separating them. Time point in this sample: late sampling 161 to 241 days after vaccination in a few convalescent patients. Described treatment: roughly 11-day PBMC culture with coronavirus spike peptide pools or control peptides (ViraFEST assay). CD4+ T cells were isolated by negative selection after less than twelve days of culture. Regarding the study as a whole: Researchers report that a median approximately 90% of reactive clones in convalescent patients surfaced only post-vaccination.

Cultured CD4+ T cell DNA underwent sequencing with the Oncomine TCR Beta short-read assay. Via MiXCR, TCRdb re-called the PCR reads, giving one row per CDR3 protein. In the table there are some 24,000 distinct CDR3 sequences, more than 25% of which are singletons. The chain combines TRBV29-1 with TRBJ2-7; D gene uncertain. The source of this sequence is a human donor who had recovered from COVID-19. The material was CD4+ T cells from blood, cultured in vitro, obtained about 7 months after SARS-CoV-2 vaccination. The CDR3 nucleotides are TGCAGCGTTGGTAGGGTGGCCGACGAGCAGTACTTC. Translating gives CSVGRVADEQYF.